The clone carrying this TCR beta chain was seen only once. V lost 4 bases to trimming and J lost 7 bases, with 13 bases between them. This CDR3 comprises 13 residues. Germline-derived CDR1 and CDR2 are LGHDT and YNNKEL (reference sequence). This sample is part of a study of blood T cell repertoires in COVID-19. For the study at large: Sites in the United States, Italy and Spain provided acute and convalescent COVID-19 samples. From T cells, B-cell-depleted T cells, or PBMCs came the material, which was cDNA or gDNA.

In the original processing: Reference gene primers were amplified, and this amplification served to estimate nucleated cell counts. The method was immunoSEQ multiplex PCR; TCRdb's version includes in-frame clones alone and lacks a portion of them. The V and J calls and clone size come from that table; D and trimming were worked out from the DNA. The sample contains over 85,000 clones, approximately 89% of which appear only once. Sample: peripheral blood. The chain uses TRBV3-1 (or the pseudogene TRBV3-2) and TRBJ1-2; tentative D call: TRBD1 (5 bases). The source of this sequence is a human donor with acute or convalescent COVID-19. The donor label of this sample is uncertain. The CDR3 sequence is CASSLRQGSGYTF. The CDR3 DNA reads TGTGCCAGCAGCCTAAGGCAGGGTAGTGGCTACACCTTC.